This T cell receptor beta chain appears in the sequencing data of a study of somatic mutations in cytotoxic T cells in rheumatoid arthritis. Profiling relied on immunoSEQ multiplex PCR, and the TCRdb table lists in-frame clones only, not all of them. The table lists around 19,000 clones, roughly 72% of them singletons. The source is a man between 60 and 75 years old in good health. The sequencing input was CD8+ T cells sorted from blood.

CDR3 DNA sequence: TGTGCCAGCAGTTACCGGGACAACCAAGAGACCCAGTACTTC. Residues: CASSYRDNQETQYF. The chain links TRBV27 to TRBJ2-5; TRBD1 is a possible D gene (6 bases). Looked up from germline, CDR1 is MNHEY and CDR2 is SMNVEV (reference sequence). The CDR3 spans 14 residues. Deletions cut 4 bases from V and 0 bases from J, with 9 bases between.